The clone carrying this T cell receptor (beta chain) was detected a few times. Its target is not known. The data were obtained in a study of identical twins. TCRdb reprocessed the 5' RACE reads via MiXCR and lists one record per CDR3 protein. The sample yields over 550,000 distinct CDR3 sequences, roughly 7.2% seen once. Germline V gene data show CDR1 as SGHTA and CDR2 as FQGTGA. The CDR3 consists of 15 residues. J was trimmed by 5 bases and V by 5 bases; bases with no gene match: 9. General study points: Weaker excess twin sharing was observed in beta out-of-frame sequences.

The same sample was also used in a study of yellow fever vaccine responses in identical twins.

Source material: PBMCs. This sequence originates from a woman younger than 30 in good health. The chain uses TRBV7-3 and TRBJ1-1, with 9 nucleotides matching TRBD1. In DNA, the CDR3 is TGTGCCAGCAGCCCCTCGACAGGGGGGAAAACTGAAGCTTTCTTT. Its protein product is CASSPSTGGKTEAFF. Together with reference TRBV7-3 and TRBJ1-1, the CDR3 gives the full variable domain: GAGVSQTPSNKVTEKGKYVELRCDPISGHTALYWYRQSLGQGPEFLIYFQGTGAADDSGLPNDRFFAVRPEGSVSTLKIQRTERGDSAVYLCASSPSTGGKTEAFFGQGTRLTVV.